This T cell receptor beta chain was documented in a study of cytomegalovirus exposure and HLA in healthy donors. Overall study results and limits: Many donors carried some public TCRs, although rarity characterized most TCR sequences. Indistinguishability led to the exclusion of some V segments, TRBV6-2 and TRBV6-3 included.

Donors likely had unrecorded immune exposures despite being nominally healthy when sampled. This CDR3 has 15 residues. The V and J ends lost 5 bases and 6 bases respectively, with 18 bases between them. Germline-derived CDR1 and CDR2 are MNHNY and SVGAGI (reference sequence). Vbeta (60) and Jbeta (13) primers were used in the PCR. The repertoire was sequenced with immunoSEQ multiplex PCR; TCRdb's copy has only in-frame clones and lacks some. The table has roughly 100,000 clones, roughly 12% seen once. Notes on this clone: Its antigen is currently unknown.

This TCR came from a man aged 35-49 years in good health and CMV-seropositive. The sequencing input was PBMCs. This chain uses TRBV6-6 with TRBJ2-3; the D gene is possibly TRBD1 (6 bases). CDR3 in amino acids: CASSGGQNTIDTQYF. The CDR3 nucleotides are TGTGCCAGCAGTGGCGGACAGAACACTATTGATACGCAGTATTTT.